The 8 T cell receptor beta chains presented below share a single source sample, sequenced in a study of blood T cells in healthy people across ages. With a J-beta primer mix and a sample-barcoded 5' primer, a second PCR ran roughly 6 to 12 cycles. Each CDR3 protein gets one entry after TCRdb re-called the 5' RACE reads with MiXCR. The repertoire consists of approximately 800,000 distinct CDR3 sequences, with 56% occurring once and the leading ten covering around a quarter. Sequenced sample: blood. Every receptor here comes from a middle-aged man in good health.

Details on this clonotype: A single base separates this from a much larger clone, so it may be a read error. Written as DNA, the CDR3 is TGCAGTGCTAGTGCCCCCAGGACTAGCGGATGGACAGATGAGCAGTTCTTC. Translating it yields CSASAPRTSGWTDEQFF. The chain has TRBV20-1 and TRBJ2-1; 10 bases agree with TRBD2. The CDR3 runs to 17 residues. J gave up 8 bases and V 3 bases, and 16 bases lay outside the gene matches. The germline CDR1 and CDR2 sequences are DFQATT and SNEGSKA (reference sequence).

This sequence joins TRBV4-3 and TRBJ2-3; TRBD2 matches at 7 bases. Germline V gene sequence: CDR1 LGHNA, CDR2 YSLEER. The CDR3 has 15 residues. Trimming removed 4 bases from V and 4 bases from J; junction bases left unmatched: 8. CDR3 in amino acids: CASSPSGGRADTQYF. CDR3 coding DNA: TGCGCCAGCAGCCCAAGTGGGGGGAGGGCAGATACGCAGTATTTT.

The rearrangement links TRBV7-9 to TRBJ2-4, with 9 bases that match TRBD1. CDR1 and CDR2 from the germline V gene are SEHNR and FQNEAQ (reference sequence). CDR3 length equals 16 residues. J gave up 13 bases and V 5 bases, and 18 bases lay outside the gene matches. In DNA form, the CDR3 reads TGTGCCAGCAGCACCCGAGGGGGGACAGGGATCTACAAGCAGTACTTC. It is translated as CASSTRGGTGIYKQYF.

The chain carries TRBV11-1 and TRBJ1-4, with D tentatively TRBD1 (6 bases). Deletions cut 2 bases from V and 5 bases from J, with 12 bases between. Looked up from germline, CDR1 is SGHAT and CDR2 is FQDESV (reference sequence). The CDR3 spans 15 residues. The CDR3 reads CASSLRGGKNEKLFF. The CDR3 DNA follows: TGTGCCAGCAGCTTACGAGGGGGAAAAAATGAAAAACTGTTTTTT.

The J gene is TRBJ2-7, the V gene TRBV27; 10 nucleotides match TRBD2. Trimming took 0 bases from V and 0 from J; bases not matched to a gene: 2. Germline CDR1 and CDR2: MNHEY and SMNVEV (reference sequence). This CDR3 comprises 16 residues. DNA of the CDR3: TGTGCCAGCAGTTTATCTAGCGGGAGGAGCTCCTACGAGCAGTACTTC. This translates into CASSLSSGRSSYEQYF.

The chain uses TRBV29-1 and TRBJ1-2; D is undetermined. Germline V CDR1 and CDR2: SQVTM, ANQGSEA. The CDR3 spans 12 residues. The germline V and J ends were trimmed by 4 bases and 8 bases, with 14 bases remaining between them. The CDR3 DNA sequence: TGCAGCGTTGCCCAGGTGGTGGGGGGCTACACCTTC. It translates to CSVAQVVGGYTF.

The chain recombines TRBV20-1 with TRBJ2-7; 8 nucleotides line up with TRBD2. The J call is uncertain, as TRBJ2-5 better fits the DNA end. Germline lookup yields CDR1 DFQATT and CDR2 SNEGSKA (reference sequence). The CDR3 runs to 14 residues. DNA of the CDR3: TGCAGTGCTGTAGCGGGGAGACAATTGTGGACCCAGTACTTC. The encoded protein is CSAVAGRQLWTQYF.

This chain connects TRBV11-3 to TRBJ2-5; possibly TRBD1 for D (7 bases). V was shortened by 5 bases and J by 2 bases, with 21 bases between the two germline ends. The V gene's germline CDR1 is SGHNT and CDR2 YENEEA. The CDR3 is made up of 17 amino acids. CDR3 nucleotides: TGTGCCAGCAGCCTCAATGCTCGGAGGGGGCCACAAGAGACCCAGTACTTC. Translation gives CASSLNARRGPQETQYF.